Following are 8 T cell receptor beta chains from one sample sequenced in a study of control samples from healthy donors and cancer patients. This table comes from immunoSEQ multiplex PCR, and its TCRdb copy is limited to in-frame clones, with some not included. The repertoire holds about 130,000 clones, with approximately 91% as singletons. What was sequenced was blood. The receptors here all came from a man aged 45-65 years in good health.

Only one count was recorded for this clone. J is TRBJ1-1 and V is TRBV19; no clear D gene. The CDR3 runs to 16 residues. The germline V gene encodes CDR1 LNHDA and CDR2 SQIVND (reference sequence). Trimming removed 5 bases from V and 2 bases from J, with 18 bases in between. The chain's CDR3 is CASSWLEEWRNTEAFF. The DNA of the CDR3 is TGTGCCAGTAGTTGGTTGGAGGAATGGCGAAACACTGAAGCTTTCTTT.

V gene TRBV7-9 combines with J gene TRBJ2-3, with TRBD1 matching over 11 bases. This CDR3 is built from 17 residues. After removal of 2 bases from V and 6 bases from J, the junction contained 10 bases not matched to a gene. Germline assignment: CDR1 SEHNR and CDR2 FQNEAQ (reference sequence). DNA for the CDR3: TGTGCCAGCAGCTTACTAGGACAGGGGGCAAGAAAGGATACGCAGTATTTT. Its translation is CASSLLGQGARKDTQYF.

CDR3 sequence: CASSLWERYGYTF. DNA of the CDR3: TGTGCCAGCAGTTTATGGGAACGCTATGGCTACACCTTC. The J gene is TRBJ1-2, the V gene TRBV12-3 or TRBV12-4, with D hard to call. Trimming shortened V by 2 bases and J by 4 bases, and 8 bases separated the two germline ends. CDR3 length: 13 amino acids.

The sample holds one count of this clone. The chain recombines TRBV16 with TRBJ1-6; TRBD1 might be the D (5 bases). Germline lookup yields CDR1 KGHSY and CDR2 FQNENV. This CDR3 is 14 amino acids long. V was trimmed by 3 bases and J by 13 bases, leaving 16 bases between them. The CDR3 is CASSQAGTLFPLHF. The DNA for the CDR3 is TGTGCCAGCAGCCAGGCCGGGACCCTTTTCCCCCTCCACTTT. Full variable domain (rest looked up from reference TRBV16 and TRBJ1-6): GEEVAQTPKHLVRGEGQKAKLYCAPIKGHSYVFWYQQVLKNEFKFLISFQNENVFDETGMPKERFSAKCLPNSPCSLEIQATKLEDSAVYFCASSQAGTLFPLHFGNGTRLTVT.

The chain combines TRBV30 with TRBJ2-7, with 10 bases matching TRBD2. Trimming at V came to 2 bases and at J to 2 bases, leaving 3 bases not matched to a gene. Germline CDR1 GTSNPN, CDR2 SVGIG (reference sequence). The length of the CDR3 is 14 residues. The CDR3 reads CAWSLLAGAYEQYF. The CDR3 DNA reads as TGTGCCTGGAGTCTCCTAGCGGGAGCCTACGAGCAGTACTTC.

The J gene is TRBJ2-2, the V gene TRBV28; D is unclear. CDR1 MDHEN and CDR2 SYDVKM come from the germline V gene. The CDR3 has 18 amino acids. V lost 5 bases and J 0 bases, leaving 19 bases between the germline ends. The CDR3 DNA reads TGTGCCAGCAGTCAAGCCGTGGGTCGACCTACGAACACCGGGGAGCTGTTTTTT. Its translation: CASSQAVGRPTNTGELFF. The complete variable domain, with remaining parts taken from reference TRBV28 and TRBJ2-2, reads DVKVTQSSRYLVKRTGEKVFLECVQDMDHENMFWYRQDPGLGLRLIYFSYDVKMKEKGDIPEGYSVSREKKERFSLILESASTNQTSMYLCASSQAVGRPTNTGELFFGEGSRLTVL.

The V gene is TRBV14, the J gene TRBJ1-1; 7 nucleotides align to TRBD1. The germline CDR1 and CDR2 sequences are SGHDN and FVKESK. The CDR3 spans 16 residues. V trimming: 0 bases; J trimming: 6 bases; junction bases outside the gene matches: 10. In nucleotides, the CDR3 is TGTGCCAGCAGCCAAGATCTCGACAGGGTTCGGTCTGAAGCTTTCTTT. Translating it yields CASSQDLDRVRSEAFF.

The J gene is TRBJ1-4, the V gene TRBV28; the D gene is possibly TRBD1 (5 bases). The CDR3 spans 14 residues. The germline CDR1 and CDR2 sequences are MDHEN and SYDVKM. The V gene lost 2 bases and the J gene lost 8 bases, with 12 bases spanning the gap. CDR3 DNA: TGTGCCAGCAGTTTAAGGGGCAAGAAGGAAAAACTGTTTTTT. It codes for CASSLRGKKEKLFF.